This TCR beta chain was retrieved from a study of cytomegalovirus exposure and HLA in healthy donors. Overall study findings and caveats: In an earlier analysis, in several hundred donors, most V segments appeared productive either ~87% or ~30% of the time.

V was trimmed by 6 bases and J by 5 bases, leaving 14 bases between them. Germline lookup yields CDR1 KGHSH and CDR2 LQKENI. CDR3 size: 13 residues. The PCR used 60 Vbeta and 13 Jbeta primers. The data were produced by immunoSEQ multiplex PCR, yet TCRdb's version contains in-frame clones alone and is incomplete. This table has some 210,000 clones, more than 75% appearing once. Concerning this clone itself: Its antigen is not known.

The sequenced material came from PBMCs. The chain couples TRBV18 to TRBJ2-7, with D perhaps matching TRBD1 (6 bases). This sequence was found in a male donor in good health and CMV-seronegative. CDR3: CASSTGQGNEQYF. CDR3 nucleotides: TGTGCCAGCTCCACCGGCCAGGGGAACGAGCAGTACTTC. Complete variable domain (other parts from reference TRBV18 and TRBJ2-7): NAGVMQNPRHLVRRRGQEARLRCSPMKGHSHVYWYRQLPEEGLKFMVYLQKENIIDESGMPKERFSAEFPKEGPSILRIQQVVRGDSAAYFCASSTGQGNEQYFGPGTRLTVT.